The next 30 T cell receptor beta chains were all read from a single sample in a study of metastatic and nonmetastatic thyroid tumors (dated by TCRdb to 2018 to 2021). No patient had received any treatment before thyroid surgery. Receptors were amplified or captured by PCR. Sequenced using an Illumina HiSeq 4000. TCRdb handled the public reads itself, with Q25 trimming in fastp and clone calling in MiXCR, and kept productive beta chains. The sample table holds approximately 7,000 clones, of which around a quarter were seen once. Jointly, the top ten make up 16% of the sample. Sample: adjacent normal tissue. These receptors all come from a male donor with papillary thyroid cancer or a benign thyroid nodule (not recorded which). Some clones in this sample may be carry-over from other donors' samples.

This clone was observed a few times. The V gene is TRBV29-1, the J gene TRBJ2-7, with 9 bases fitting TRBD1. The junction had 5 bases not matched to a gene; V was cut back by 6 bases and J by 2 bases. CDR1 SQVTM and CDR2 ANQGSEA come from the germline V gene. This CDR3 is built from 13 residues. CDR3 loop: CSVPGQGAYEQYF. The CDR3, as DNA: TGCAGCGTACCGGGACAGGGAGCCTACGAGCAGTACTTC.

The rearrangement uses TRBV5-5 and TRBJ2-7, with a possible D match to TRBD1 (5 bases). Trimming pared 4 bases from V and 0 bases from J, leaving 14 bases between. This CDR3 spans 15 amino acids. CDR1 and CDR2 from the germline V gene are SGHKS and YYEKEE (reference sequence). This CDR3 reads CASSATRVGSYEQYF. The CDR3 DNA follows: TGTGCCAGCAGCGCGACCAGGGTGGGCTCCTACGAGCAGTACTTC. The whole variable domain, remainder taken from reference TRBV5-5 and TRBJ2-7, is DAGVTQSPTHLIKTRGQQVTLRCSPISGHKSVSWYQQVLGQGPQFIFQYYEKEERGRGNFPDRFSARQFPNYSSELNVNALLLGDSALYLCASSATRVGSYEQYFGPGTRLTVT.

By its share, this clone is medium-sized. The rearrangement joins TRBV10-3 to TRBJ2-6; D is ambiguous. V was cut by 3 bases and J by 0 bases, with 6 bases left in between. CDR3 length equals 15 residues. Germline CDR1 is ENHRY and CDR2 is SYGVKD. The CDR3 DNA sequence: TGTGCCATCAGTGAATATGGCTCTGGGGCCAACGTCCTGACTTTC. It specifies CAISEYGSGANVLTF.

V is TRBV20-1 and J is TRBJ2-5, with no clear D. The V end lost 4 bases, the J end lost 2 bases, and 8 bases lay between the germline ends. In germline, CDR1 is DFQATT, CDR2 SNEGSKA (reference sequence). The CDR3 contains 12 residues. The CDR3 DNA reads TGCAGTGCTACTGACATACAAGAGACCCAGTACTTC. Its translation: CSATDIQETQYF.

In this sample, this clone turned up a few times. V gene TRBV6-8 combines with J gene TRBJ2-7, with 11 bases matching TRBD2. Germline V gene sequence: CDR1 MNHGY, CDR2 SAAAGT. The CDR3 runs to 14 residues. With V trimmed by 7 bases and J by 7 bases, 9 bases remained unmatched. Here the CDR3 DNA reads TGTGCCAGCATGCCTACTAGCGGGAGTCTAGAGCAGTACTTC. This gives the protein CASMPTSGSLEQYF.

The chain combines TRBV5-1 with TRBJ1-5; the D is unclear. V shed 0 bases and J shed 6 bases, with 1 base lying between them. CDR3 length equals 11 residues. Germline CDR1 and CDR2: SGHRS and YFSETQ. The CDR3 sequence: CASSLAQPQHF. Here the CDR3 DNA reads TGCGCCAGCAGCTTGGCTCAGCCCCAGCATTTT.

At least ten counts were recorded for this clone. The chain joins TRBV5-1 to TRBJ2-7; 9 bases are a match to TRBD2. The ends lost 3 bases at V and 1 base at J; junction bases unmatched: 14. In germline, CDR1 is SGHRS, CDR2 YFSETQ. This CDR3 is 18 amino acids long. CDR3 amino acids: CASSSYGGRAGRSYEQYF. CDR3 sequence (DNA): TGCGCCAGCAGCTCATATGGCGGGAGGGCCGGGAGGTCCTACGAGCAGTACTTC.

The J gene is TRBJ2-7, the V gene TRBV28; D ambiguous. CDR3 length equals 15 residues. From germline, CDR1 is MDHEN and CDR2 SYDVKM. The V end lost 2 bases, the J end lost 6 bases, and 17 bases lay between the germline ends. Written as DNA, the CDR3 is TGTGCCAGCAGTTTAAGGGCGTCATTGGCCTCCGAGCAGTACTTC. Translating it yields CASSLRASLASEQYF.

The chain links TRBV2 to TRBJ2-7, with TRBD1 identical over 8 bases. CDR1 and CDR2 from the germline V gene are SNHLY and FYNNEI. The trim removed 9 bases at V and 2 bases at J, leaving 6 bases unmatched. CDR3 length equals 13 residues. DNA for the CDR3: TGTGCCAGTGTTCAGGGGGCCCCCTACGAGCAGTACTTC. Translated, it gives CASVQGAPYEQYF.

Of note for this clone: A single base separates this from a much larger clone, so it may be a read error. The chain has TRBV5-1 and TRBJ2-6, with D hard to call. The CDR3 is made up of 16 amino acids. Germline V gene lookup returns CDR1 SGHRS and CDR2 YFSETQ. CDR3 sequence reads: CASILDPSPGANVLTF. The DNA for the CDR3 is TGCGCCAGCATCTTGGACCCCAGCCCTGGGGCCAACGTCCTGACTTTC.

The chain has TRBV7-3 and TRBJ2-1; D unresolved. The CDR3 runs to 15 residues. Trimming cost V 2 bases and J 0 bases, with 8 bases left between them. Germline CDR1 and CDR2: SGHTA and FQGTGA. The CDR3 DNA reads as TGTGCCAGCAGCTTAGCAGGTAGCTCCTACAATGAGCAGTTCTTC. Amino acids: CASSLAGSSYNEQFF.

This clone was detected only once. Other DNA variants within this sample encode the same CDR3. This sequence joins TRBV7-9 and TRBJ1-2, with D perhaps matching TRBD1 (5 bases). The CDR3 has 14 amino acids. Germline assignment: CDR1 SEHNR and CDR2 FQNEAQ (reference sequence). V was cut by 4 bases and J by 4 bases, with 13 bases left in between. The CDR3 protein is CASSYNPDSYGYTF. In DNA, the CDR3 is TGTGCCAGCAGCTACAACCCTGACAGCTATGGCTACACCTTC.

The chain has TRBV14 and TRBJ2-1, with 13 bases identical to TRBD2. This CDR3 has 14 residues. The germline V gene has CDR1 SGHDN and CDR2 FVKESK. Trimming removed 6 bases from V and 7 bases from J; junction bases left unmatched: 3. The CDR3 nucleotides are TGTGCCAGCAGTCGGACTAGCGGGAGAAATGAGCAGTTCTTC. Protein sequence: CASSRTSGRNEQFF.

With respect to this clone: The same CDR3 can be traced to other DNA sequences in this sample. The chain is built from TRBV20-1 and TRBJ2-7; possible D gene TRBD2, 6 bases. The CDR3 has 16 amino acids. V was shortened by 5 bases and J by 6 bases, with 26 bases between the two germline ends. CDR1 is DFQATT, CDR2 SNEGSKA, per germline (reference sequence). The DNA of the CDR3 is TGCAGTGCTTATTCGGGACCGGGACTTGAGGTTTCCGAGCAGTACTTC. Residues: CSAYSGPGLEVSEQYF.

By sample share, this clone is medium-sized. The chain couples TRBV5-1 to TRBJ2-5; D not certain. This CDR3 has 13 residues. Germline CDR1 SGHRS, CDR2 YFSETQ. V was clipped by 0 bases and J by 2 bases, with 5 bases between them. The DNA for the CDR3 is TGCGCCAGCAGCTTGGCCAGGCAAGAGACCCAGTACTTC. It is translated as CASSLARQETQYF.

This clone was counted between two and nine times. It is likely a read error, because the conserved phenylalanine at the end of the CDR3 is missing. J is TRBJ1-6 and V is TRBV7-8, with D uncertain. The V end lost 1 base, the J end lost 0 bases, and 10 bases lay between the germline ends. Germline V gene sequence: CDR1 SGHVS, CDR2 FQNEAQ. The CDR3 loop spans 17 amino acids. The CDR3 DNA reads TGTGCCAGCAGCTTAGGACGGGGTGGCTCCTATAATTCACCCCTCCACATT. Residues: CASSLGRGGSYNSPLHI.

This clone was counted only a few times. The gene calls are TRBV27 and TRBJ2-7, with D unresolved. Germline CDR1 is MNHEY and CDR2 is SMNVEV (reference sequence). V was cut by 2 bases and J by 6 bases, with 2 bases left in between. This CDR3 comprises 10 residues. CDR3 sequence: CASSLLEQYF. CDR3 DNA sequence: TGTGCCAGCAGTTTACTCGAGCAGTACTTC.

V is TRBV6-4 and J is TRBJ1-5, with D perhaps matching TRBD1 (6 bases). V gave up 4 bases and J gave up 0 bases, with 16 bases separating them. CDR1 and CDR2 from the germline V gene are MRHNA and SNTAGT. This CDR3 has 17 residues. CDR3 sequence (DNA): TGTGCCAGCAGTGCCTTGGGACACGGGGATAGCAATCAGCCCCAGCATTTT. Encoded protein: CASSALGHGDSNQPQHF.

The CDR3 nucleotides read TGTGCCAGCAGTGAAAAGACAGCAAATCAGCCCCAGCATTTT. It yields the protein CASSEKTANQPQHF. This rearrangement joins TRBV6-1 to TRBJ1-5; the D gene is possibly TRBD1 (5 bases). The germline V gene encodes CDR1 MNHNS and CDR2 SASEGT. The germline V and J ends were trimmed by 2 bases and 4 bases, with 9 bases remaining between them. This CDR3 region has 14 residues.

This clone qualifies as medium-sized. V is TRBV20-1 and J is TRBJ1-1, with unresolved D. Germline V gene data show CDR1 as DFQATT and CDR2 as SNEGSKA (reference sequence). The CDR3 spans 14 residues. V gave up 2 bases and J gave up 4 bases, with 14 bases separating them. The DNA of the CDR3 is TGCAGTGCTAGAAGTTTAGAGAGCCTCACTGAAGCTTTCTTT. Translated: CSARSLESLTEAFF.

This CDR3 is CSARSILEGIGNGYTF. The CDR3, as DNA: TGCAGTGCTAGGTCCATATTGGAGGGAATAGGAAATGGCTACACCTTC. V and J are TRBV20-1 and TRBJ1-2; D gene unclear. The germline CDR1 and CDR2 sequences are DFQATT and SNEGSKA (reference sequence). The CDR3 has 16 residues. Trimming stripped 3 bases from V and 6 bases from J, with 23 bases between.

This clone has just a few counts. The rearrangement joins TRBV19 to TRBJ1-1, with D unresolved. There are 13 residues in the CDR3. CDR1 is LNHDA and CDR2 is SQIVND in the germline V gene (reference sequence). Trimming removed 1 base at V and 1 base at J, with 4 bases between. The CDR3 loop reads CASSIGQNTEAFF. The CDR3 nucleotides read TGTGCCAGTAGTATAGGCCAGAACACTGAAGCTTTCTTT.

This sequence joins TRBV20-1 and TRBJ2-1; the match to TRBD2 covers 8 bases. Germline trimming cut 1 base from V and 7 bases from J; bases unmatched to any gene: 9. This CDR3 contains 15 residues. Per the germline V gene, CDR1 is DFQATT and CDR2 is SNEGSKA (reference sequence). CDR3 in DNA: TGCAGTGCTAGAGTACGGGAGGGCCGTAGTAATGAGCAGTTCTTC. Translated, it gives CSARVREGRSNEQFF.

The rearrangement joins TRBV12-3 or TRBV12-4 to TRBJ2-3; 10 bases agree with TRBD1. This CDR3 region has 17 residues. V trimming: 6 bases; J trimming: 4 bases; junction bases outside the gene matches: 13. The CDR3 DNA follows: TGTGCCAGCAGCCGCCTGACAGGGGGCCTCAGAGCAGATACGCAGTATTTT. This encodes CASSRLTGGLRADTQYF.

In its sample, this clone was seen once. The sample contains more than one DNA sequence encoding this CDR3. The chain carries TRBV3-1 and TRBJ1-6; 7 bases agree with TRBD1. The V segment lost 1 base and the J segment 8 bases; nucleotides outside the gene matches: 2. The CDR3 runs to 14 residues. CDR1 and CDR2 (germline): LGHDT, YNNKEL (reference sequence). For the CDR3, the DNA is TGTGCCAGCAGCCAAGGAACAGGGGATTCACCCCTCCACTTT. Protein sequence: CASSQGTGDSPLHF.

With respect to this clone: An end of the junction does not agree with germline; a read error may underlie this. The genes are TRBV30 and TRBJ1-5; 7 bases match TRBD1. CDR3 length: 13 residues. From germline, CDR1 is GTSNPN and CDR2 SVGIG (reference sequence). CDR3 sequence: CDWEGDSYQPQHF. DNA of the CDR3: TGTGACTGGGAGGGGGACAGCTATCAGCCCCAGCATTTT.

The gene calls are TRBV20-1 and TRBJ1-5, with 9 nucleotides matching TRBD1. Germline V CDR1 and CDR2: DFQATT, SNEGSKA (reference sequence). J gave up 7 bases and V 0 bases, and 7 bases lay outside the gene matches. CDR3 size: 15 residues. The DNA of the CDR3 is TGCAGTGCTAGAGATGACAGGGGGGAATGGCAGCCCCAGCATTTT. Translating gives CSARDDRGEWQPQHF.

By proportion, this clone is medium-sized (0.01 to 0.1%). The V gene is TRBV19, the J gene TRBJ2-7; no clear D. CDR3 length equals 15 residues. Germline CDR1 and CDR2: LNHDA and SQIVND (reference sequence). With 1 base removed from V and 3 bases from J, the gap between germline ends came to 13 bases. DNA for the CDR3: TGTGCCAGTAGTATAGGAGGAGCAGAAATCTACGAGCAGTACTTC. Its translation: CASSIGGAEIYEQYF.

This chain joins TRBV13 and TRBJ2-7, with 7 bases that match TRBD1. From germline, CDR1 is PRHDT and CDR2 FYEKMQ (reference sequence). The CDR3 runs 12 residues. J lost 1 base, V lost 8 bases, and 2 bases had no gene match. This CDR3 reads CASRQGSYEQYF. The CDR3 DNA reads TGTGCCAGCCGACAGGGATCCTACGAGCAGTACTTC.

The chain couples TRBV20-1 to TRBJ2-3; 9 nucleotides line up with TRBD2. In germline, CDR1 is DFQATT, CDR2 SNEGSKA (reference sequence). CDR3 length: 14 amino acids. CDR3 amino acids: CRGISSGGTDTQYF. CDR3 sequence (DNA): TGCAGAGGGATTTCTAGCGGGGGCACAGATACGCAGTATTTT.